One sample yielded the 18 T cell receptor beta chains listed below, sequenced in a study of blood T cell repertoires in COVID-19. Data came from immunoSEQ multiplex PCR; TCRdb stores just in-frame clones and leaves some out. The sample has some 80,000 clones, approximately 80% seen once. The material sequenced was peripheral blood. The source is a man older than 75 with active or convalescent COVID-19.

The J gene is TRBJ1-2, the V gene TRBV30; 7 bases line up with TRBD1. Germline trimming cut 4 bases from V and 2 bases from J; bases unmatched to any gene: 1. CDR1 and CDR2 from the germline V gene are GTSNPN and SVGIG (reference sequence). The CDR3 has 12 amino acids. CDR3 amino acids: CAWTGGNYGYTF. CDR3 nucleotide sequence: TGTGCCTGGACAGGGGGGAACTATGGCTACACCTTC.

This clone was picked up one time. This rearrangement joins TRBV11-3 to TRBJ2-2; 8 bases agree with TRBD2. V shed 6 bases and J 4 bases; nucleotides not matched to a gene: 4. This CDR3 contains 14 residues. CDR1 and CDR2 (germline): SGHNT, YENEEA. In DNA, the CDR3 is TGTGCCAGCAGTTCGACTAGCGCCACCGGGGAGCTGTTTTTT. Its translation is CASSSTSATGELFF.

CDR3 nucleotides: TGCAGCGTCCAGACAGGGGGCATGGGCACTGAAGCTTTCTTT. This gives the protein CSVQTGGMGTEAFF. The rearrangement joins TRBV29-1 to TRBJ1-1, with TRBD1 matching over 10 bases. J gave up 4 bases and V 6 bases, and 8 bases lay outside the gene matches. Germline V gene sequence: CDR1 SQVTM, CDR2 ANQGSEA. CDR3 length: 14 residues.

This clone occurred a few times. This chain uses TRBV3-1 (or the pseudogene TRBV3-2) with TRBJ1-2, with 7 positions matching TRBD1. This CDR3 comprises 14 residues. Germline V lookup: CDR1 LGHDT, CDR2 YNNKEL (reference sequence). The V gene end was trimmed by 4 bases and the J gene end by 5 bases; junction bases not matched to a gene: 7. CDR3 protein: CASSPRGQRYGYTF. DNA of the CDR3: TGTGCCAGCAGCCCTAGGGGACAGAGATATGGCTACACCTTC.

The chain couples TRBV28 to TRBJ1-6; tentatively, D is TRBD1 (6 bases). This CDR3 region has 15 residues. In germline, CDR1 is MDHEN, CDR2 SYDVKM. V was clipped by 6 bases and J by 5 bases, with 14 bases between them. The CDR3 reads CASRVDRRNNSPLHF. The CDR3 DNA is TGTGCCAGCAGGGTGGACAGAAGGAATAATTCACCCCTCCACTTT.

This clone was seen only a few times. For the CDR3, the DNA is TGTGCCAGCAGCTGGAGAGGAGGTGGGGACACCGGGGAGCTGTTTTTT. Protein: CASSWRGGGDTGELFF. The gene calls are TRBV5-5 and TRBJ2-2; possibly TRBD2 for D (5 bases). The CDR3 contains 16 residues. V was pared by 3 bases and J by 3 bases, with 15 bases between. Germline CDR1 and CDR2: SGHKS and YYEKEE (reference sequence).

This clone came up a few times. This sequence joins TRBV18 and TRBJ1-6; TRBD1 agrees at 7 bases. With 5 bases clipped from V and 7 bases from J, the junction kept 5 bases outside the gene matches. Germline-derived CDR1 and CDR2 are KGHSH and LQKENI. This CDR3 contains 14 residues. The CDR3: CASSRDSANSPLHF. In DNA, the CDR3 is TGTGCCAGCTCAAGGGACAGCGCGAATTCACCCCTCCACTTT. Supplemented by reference TRBV18 and TRBJ1-6, the full variable domain reads NAGVMQNPRHLVRRRGQEARLRCSPMKGHSHVYWYRQLPEEGLKFMVYLQKENIIDESGMPKERFSAEFPKEGPSILRIQQVVRGDSAAYFCASSRDSANSPLHFGNGTRLTVT.

This clone appeared once. The genes are TRBV7-2 and TRBJ2-2, with 8 bases matching TRBD2. Per germline, CDR1 SGHTA and CDR2 FQGNSA. With 3 bases clipped from V and 4 bases from J, the junction kept 7 bases outside the gene matches. This CDR3 region has 16 residues. CDR3 nucleotide sequence: TGTGCCAGCAGCTTTGTTGGCGGGGGGACCACCGGGGAGCTGTTTTTT. Translated: CASSFVGGGTTGELFF.

V usage is TRBV4-2 and J usage is TRBJ2-1, with 10 bases identical to TRBD2. CDR1 and CDR2 (germline): LGHNA, YNFKEQ. The CDR3 has 15 residues. Trimming at V came to 4 bases and at J to 8 bases, leaving 8 bases not matched to a gene. In DNA form, the CDR3 reads TGTGCCAGCAGCCGAGAGCGGGGGGGCCCCGATGAGCAGTTCTTC. Amino acids: CASSRERGGPDEQFF.

This rearrangement joins TRBV6-6 to TRBJ2-3; TRBD2 aligns across 12 bases. With V trimmed by 5 bases and J by 5 bases, 14 bases remained unmatched. The germline CDR1 and CDR2 sequences are MNHNY and SVGAGI (reference sequence). The CDR3 is made up of 18 amino acids. CDR3 protein: CASSRGTELAGGIDTQYF. The CDR3 DNA follows: TGTGCCAGCAGTCGGGGGACAGAACTAGCGGGGGGAATAGATACGCAGTATTTT.

Notes on this clone: The same CDR3 arises from other DNA sequences in this sample as well. The chain recombines TRBV19 with TRBJ2-5; D is uncertain. The V end was cut by 5 bases, the J end by 1 base, with 8 bases between. The germline gives CDR1 LNHDA, CDR2 SQIVND (reference sequence). CDR3 length equals 13 residues. CDR3: CASSSRGQETQYF. CDR3 DNA: TGTGCCAGTAGTTCCAGAGGCCAAGAGACCCAGTACTTC.

V is TRBV19 and J is TRBJ1-2; D gene ambiguous. The CDR3 totals 13 residues. Germline V gives CDR1 LNHDA, CDR2 SQIVND (reference sequence). The V end lost 0 bases, the J end lost 7 bases, and 9 bases lay between the germline ends. Here the CDR3 reads CASSIDRSVGYTF. The DNA of the CDR3 is TGTGCCAGTAGTATAGACCGTTCGGTTGGCTACACCTTC.

This chain connects TRBV28 to TRBJ1-1; D is uncertain. Trimming pared 6 bases from V and 8 bases from J, leaving 13 bases between. The CDR3 has 12 amino acids. CDR1 and CDR2 from the germline V gene are MDHEN and SYDVKM. The CDR3 loop reads CASSPPGKEAFF. The CDR3 DNA reads TGTGCCAGCAGCCCCCCGGGGAAAGAAGCTTTCTTT.

The CDR3 DNA follows: TGTGCCAGCAGCCCAAGGCCCGGACTGGAGACCCAGTACTTC. Residues: CASSPRPGLETQYF. The chain uses TRBV7-8 and TRBJ2-5; a possible D gene is TRBD2 (5 bases). The CDR3 consists of 14 residues. Trimming stripped 5 bases from V and 5 bases from J, with 15 bases between. Germline loops: CDR1 SGHVS, CDR2 FQNEAQ.

The CDR3 nucleotides read TGTGCCAGCAGCTTGGCTGACAGATTAAATTCACCCCTCCACTTT. It translates to CASSLADRLNSPLHF. The chain joins TRBV5-4 to TRBJ1-6, with TRBD1 as a possible D gene (5 bases). This CDR3 comprises 15 residues. Trimming removed 0 bases at V and 7 bases at J, with 11 bases between. CDR1 SGHNT and CDR2 YYREEE come from the germline V gene (reference sequence). The variable domain in full, completed from reference TRBV5-4 and TRBJ1-6, reads ETGVTQSPTHLIKTRGQQVTLRCSSQSGHNTVSWYQQALGQGPQFIFQYYREEENGRGNFPPRFSGLQFPNYSSELNVNALELDDSALYLCASSLADRLNSPLHFGNGTRLTVT.

The chain is built from TRBV9 and TRBJ1-3, with D uncertain. The V and J ends lost 7 bases and 0 bases respectively, with 14 bases between them. CDR1 SGDLS and CDR2 YYNGEE come from the germline V gene. The CDR3 loop spans 15 amino acids. This CDR3 reads CASGREPHSGNTIYF. DNA for the CDR3: TGTGCCAGCGGCCGGGAACCGCACTCTGGAAACACCATATATTTT.

This clone was recorded only once. V and J are TRBV12-3 or TRBV12-4 and TRBJ1-1, with D hard to call. Deletions cut 7 bases from V and 4 bases from J, with 13 bases between. CDR3 length equals 13 residues. CDR3: CASKGGLVTEAFF. CDR3 sequence (DNA): TGTGCCAGCAAAGGCGGGCTTGTCACTGAAGCTTTCTTT.

The chain couples TRBV5-1 to TRBJ2-2; tentatively, D is TRBD2 (6 bases). Trimming took off 4 bases at V and 6 bases at J, with 16 bases between the two ends. The CDR3 sequence is 15 residues long. In germline, CDR1 is SGHRS, CDR2 YFSETQ. In nucleotides, the CDR3 is TGCGCCAGCAGCGCGCGGGGTGTTCAGGCCGGGGAGCTGTTTTTT. It specifies CASSARGVQAGELFF. The full variable domain, rest sourced from reference TRBV5-1 and TRBJ2-2, is KAGVTQTPRYLIKTRGQQVTLSCSPISGHRSVSWYQQTPGQGLQFLFEYFSETQRNKGNFPGRFSGRQFSNSRSEMNVSTLELGDSALYLCASSARGVQAGELFFGEGSRLTVL.